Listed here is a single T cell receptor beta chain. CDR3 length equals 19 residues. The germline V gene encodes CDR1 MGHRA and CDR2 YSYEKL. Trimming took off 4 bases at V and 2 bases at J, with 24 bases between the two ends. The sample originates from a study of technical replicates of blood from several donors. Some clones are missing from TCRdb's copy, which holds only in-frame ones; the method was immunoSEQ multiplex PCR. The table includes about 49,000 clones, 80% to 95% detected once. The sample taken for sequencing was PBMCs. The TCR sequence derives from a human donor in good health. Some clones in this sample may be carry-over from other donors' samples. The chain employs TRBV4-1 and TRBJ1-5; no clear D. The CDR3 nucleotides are TGCGCCAGCAGCCCCCAAGAGAGACCCAGGCAGGTGGGCAATCAGCCCCAGCATTTT. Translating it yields CASSPQERPRQVGNQPQHF.